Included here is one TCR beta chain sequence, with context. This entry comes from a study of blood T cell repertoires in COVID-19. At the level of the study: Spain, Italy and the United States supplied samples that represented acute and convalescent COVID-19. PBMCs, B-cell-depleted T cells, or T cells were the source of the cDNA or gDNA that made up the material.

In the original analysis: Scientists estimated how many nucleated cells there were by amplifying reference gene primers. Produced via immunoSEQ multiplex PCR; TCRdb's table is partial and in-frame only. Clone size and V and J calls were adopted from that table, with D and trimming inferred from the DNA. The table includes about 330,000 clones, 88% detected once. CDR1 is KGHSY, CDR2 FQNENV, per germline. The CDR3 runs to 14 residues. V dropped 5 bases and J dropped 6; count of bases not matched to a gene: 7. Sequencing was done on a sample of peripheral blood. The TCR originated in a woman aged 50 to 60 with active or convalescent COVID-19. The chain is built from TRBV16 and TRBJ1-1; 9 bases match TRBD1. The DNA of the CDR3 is TGTGCCAGCAGCGGGTTACAGGGGGCCGCTGAAGCTTTCTTT. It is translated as CASSGLQGAAEAFF.